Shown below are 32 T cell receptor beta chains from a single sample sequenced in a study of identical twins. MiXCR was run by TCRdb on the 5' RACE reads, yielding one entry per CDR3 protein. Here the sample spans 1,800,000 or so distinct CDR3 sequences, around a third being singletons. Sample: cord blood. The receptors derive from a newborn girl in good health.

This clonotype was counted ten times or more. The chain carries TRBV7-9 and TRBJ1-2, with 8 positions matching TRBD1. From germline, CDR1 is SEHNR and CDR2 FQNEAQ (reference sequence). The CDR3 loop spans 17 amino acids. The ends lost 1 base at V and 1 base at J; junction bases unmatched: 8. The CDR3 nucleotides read TGTGCCAGCAGCTTAGAGCGGACAGGGACCCTTAACTATGGCTACACCTTC. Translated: CASSLERTGTLNYGYTF.

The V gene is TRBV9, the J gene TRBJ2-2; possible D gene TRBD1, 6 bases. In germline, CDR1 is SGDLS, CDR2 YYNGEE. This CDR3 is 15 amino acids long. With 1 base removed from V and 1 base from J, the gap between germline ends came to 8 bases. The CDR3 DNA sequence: TGTGCCAGCAGCGTATCGGGACAGAACACCGGGGAGCTGTTTTTT. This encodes CASSVSGQNTGELFF.

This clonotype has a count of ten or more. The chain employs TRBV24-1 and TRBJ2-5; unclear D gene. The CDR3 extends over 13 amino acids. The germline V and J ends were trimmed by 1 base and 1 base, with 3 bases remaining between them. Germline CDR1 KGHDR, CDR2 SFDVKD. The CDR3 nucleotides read TGTGCCACCAGTGATTTACTCCAAGAGACCCAGTACTTC. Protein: CATSDLLQETQYF.

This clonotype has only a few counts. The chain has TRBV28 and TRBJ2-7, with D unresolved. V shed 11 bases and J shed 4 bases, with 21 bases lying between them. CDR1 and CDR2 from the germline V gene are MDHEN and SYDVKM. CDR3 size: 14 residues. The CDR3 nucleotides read TGTGCCGCAAAACGGTCGGGTCGCAGGTACGAGCAGTACTTC. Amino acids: CAAKRSGRRYEQYF.

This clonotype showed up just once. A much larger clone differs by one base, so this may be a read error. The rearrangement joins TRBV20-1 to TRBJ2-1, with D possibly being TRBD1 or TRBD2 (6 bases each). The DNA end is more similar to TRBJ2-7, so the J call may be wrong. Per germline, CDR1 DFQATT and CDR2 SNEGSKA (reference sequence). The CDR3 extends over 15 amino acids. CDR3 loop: CSARDEVGGDNEQYF. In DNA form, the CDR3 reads TGCAGTGCTAGAGATGAGGTTGGCGGGGACAATGAGCAGTACTTC.

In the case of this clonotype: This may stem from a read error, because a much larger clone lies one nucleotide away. This chain's CDR3 is CSVEVGIDSYNEQYF. CDR3 sequence (DNA): TGCAGCGTTGAAGTTGGGATAGACTCCTACAATGAGCAGTACTTC. V and J are TRBV29-1 and TRBJ2-7; D not resolved. V lost 1 base and J 7 bases, leaving 20 bases between the germline ends. Germline loops: CDR1 SQVTM, CDR2 ANQGSEA. The CDR3 has 15 amino acids.

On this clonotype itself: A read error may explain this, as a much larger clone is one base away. CDR3 DNA sequence: TGTGCCTCCGAAGGTAGCACAGATACGCAGTATTTT. Translation gives CASEGSTDTQYF. The chain is built from TRBV10-3 and TRBJ2-3; D uncertain. The germline V and J ends were trimmed by 11 bases and 0 bases, with 9 bases remaining between them. This CDR3 comprises 12 residues. Looked up from germline, CDR1 is ENHRY and CDR2 is SYGVKD.

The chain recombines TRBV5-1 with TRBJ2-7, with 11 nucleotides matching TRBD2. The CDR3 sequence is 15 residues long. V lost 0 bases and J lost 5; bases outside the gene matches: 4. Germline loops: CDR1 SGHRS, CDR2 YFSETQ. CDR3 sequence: CASSLVAGGPDEQYF. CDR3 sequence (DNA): TGCGCCAGCAGCTTGGTAGCGGGGGGGCCCGACGAGCAGTACTTC.

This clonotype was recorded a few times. Written as DNA, the CDR3 is TGCGCCAGCGGGGCCGGGACTAGCGTGATGAATGAGCAGTTCTTC. It encodes CASGAGTSVMNEQFF. This sequence joins TRBV5-1 and TRBJ2-1; TRBD2 aligns across 10 bases. This CDR3 contains 15 residues. Losses at the gene ends were 7 bases for V and 7 bases for J; bases not matched to a gene: 11. Germline CDR1 reads SGHRS; CDR2 reads YFSETQ.

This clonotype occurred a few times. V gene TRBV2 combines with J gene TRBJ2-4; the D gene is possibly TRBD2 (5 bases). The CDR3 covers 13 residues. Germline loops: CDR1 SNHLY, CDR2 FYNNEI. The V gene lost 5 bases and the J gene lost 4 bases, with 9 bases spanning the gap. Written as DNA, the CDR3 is TGTGCCAGCAGTCCCCGGAGGAAAAACATTCAGTACTTC. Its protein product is CASSPRRKNIQYF.

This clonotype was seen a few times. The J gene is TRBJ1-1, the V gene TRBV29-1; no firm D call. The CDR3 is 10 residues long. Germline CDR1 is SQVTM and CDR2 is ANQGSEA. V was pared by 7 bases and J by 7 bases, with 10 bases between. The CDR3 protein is CSAAWDEAFF. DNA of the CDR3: TGCAGCGCGGCTTGGGATGAAGCTTTCTTT.

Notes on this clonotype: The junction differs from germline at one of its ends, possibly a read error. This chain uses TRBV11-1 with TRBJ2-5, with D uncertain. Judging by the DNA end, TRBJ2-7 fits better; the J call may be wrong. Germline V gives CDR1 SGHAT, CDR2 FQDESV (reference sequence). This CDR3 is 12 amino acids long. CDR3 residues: CTSSFNAYEQYF. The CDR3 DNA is TGTACCAGCAGCTTCAATGCTTACGAGCAGTACTTC.

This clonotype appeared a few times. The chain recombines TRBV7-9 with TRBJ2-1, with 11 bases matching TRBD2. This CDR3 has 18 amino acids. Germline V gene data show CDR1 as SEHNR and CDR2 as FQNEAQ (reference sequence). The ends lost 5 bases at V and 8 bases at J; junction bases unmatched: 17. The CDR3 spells CASSDPPSGASGRHEQFF. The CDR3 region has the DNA TGTGCCAGCAGCGACCCACCCTCAGGGGCTAGCGGGAGGCATGAGCAGTTCTTC.

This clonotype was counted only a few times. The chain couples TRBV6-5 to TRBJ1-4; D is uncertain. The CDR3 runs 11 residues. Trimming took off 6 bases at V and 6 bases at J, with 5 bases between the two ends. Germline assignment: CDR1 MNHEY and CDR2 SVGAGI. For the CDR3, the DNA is TGTGCCAGCAGGCAACATGAAAAACTGTTTTTT. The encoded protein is CASRQHEKLFF.

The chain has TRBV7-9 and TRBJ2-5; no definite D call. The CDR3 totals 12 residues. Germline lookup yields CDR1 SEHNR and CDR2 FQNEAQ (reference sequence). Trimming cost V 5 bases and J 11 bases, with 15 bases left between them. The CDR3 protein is CASSPSYDEQYF. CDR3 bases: TGTGCCAGCAGCCCCTCTTACGATGAGCAGTACTTC.

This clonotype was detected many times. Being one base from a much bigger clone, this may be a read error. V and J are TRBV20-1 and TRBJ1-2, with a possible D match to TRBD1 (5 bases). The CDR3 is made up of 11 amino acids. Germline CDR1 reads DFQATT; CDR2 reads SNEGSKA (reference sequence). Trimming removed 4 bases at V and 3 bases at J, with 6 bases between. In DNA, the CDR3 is TGCAGTGCTACAGGGTACTATGGCTACACCTTC. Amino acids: CSATGYYGYTF.

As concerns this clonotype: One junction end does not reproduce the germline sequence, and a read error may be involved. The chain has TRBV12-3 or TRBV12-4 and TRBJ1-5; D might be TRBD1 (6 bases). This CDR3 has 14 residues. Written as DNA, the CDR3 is TGTGCTAGCAGTACAGGGTCTAGCAATCAGCCCCAGCATTTT. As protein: CASSTGSSNQPQHF.

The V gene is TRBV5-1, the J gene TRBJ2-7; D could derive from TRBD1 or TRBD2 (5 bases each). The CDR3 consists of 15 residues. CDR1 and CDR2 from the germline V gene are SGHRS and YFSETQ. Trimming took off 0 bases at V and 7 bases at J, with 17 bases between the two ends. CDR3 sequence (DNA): TGCGCCAGCAGCTTGGTGCCAGGGACCTACAATGAGCAGTACTTC. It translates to CASSLVPGTYNEQYF.

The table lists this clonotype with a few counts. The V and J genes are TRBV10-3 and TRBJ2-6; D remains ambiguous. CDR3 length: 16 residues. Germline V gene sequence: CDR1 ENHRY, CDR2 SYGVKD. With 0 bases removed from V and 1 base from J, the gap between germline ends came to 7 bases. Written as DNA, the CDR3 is TGTGCCATCAGTGAGTCAGGGCTGTCTGGGGCCAACGTCCTGACTTTC. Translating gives CAISESGLSGANVLTF.

CDR3 nucleotides: TGTGCCAGCGAAGGACAGTTCTACGCCTACGAGCAGTACTTC. Translating it yields CASEGQFYAYEQYF. The chain combines TRBV6-1 with TRBJ2-4, with a weak D call TRBD1 (6 bases). Gene TRBJ2-7 matches the end of the DNA better, so the J call may be wrong. The CDR3 is 14 residues long. The V gene's germline CDR1 is MNHNS and CDR2 SASEGT.

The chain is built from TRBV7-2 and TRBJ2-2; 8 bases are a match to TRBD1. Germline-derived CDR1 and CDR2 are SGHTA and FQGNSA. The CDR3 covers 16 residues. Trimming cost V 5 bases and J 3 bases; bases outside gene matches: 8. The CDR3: CASSTRQGRYTGELFF. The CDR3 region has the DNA TGTGCCAGCAGCACACGACAGGGGAGGTACACCGGGGAGCTGTTTTTT.

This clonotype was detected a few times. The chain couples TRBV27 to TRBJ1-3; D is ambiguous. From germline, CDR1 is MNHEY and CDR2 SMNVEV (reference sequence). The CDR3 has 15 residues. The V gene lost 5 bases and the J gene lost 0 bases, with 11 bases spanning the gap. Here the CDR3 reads CASSRHLSSGNTIYF. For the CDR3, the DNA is TGTGCCAGCAGTCGCCACCTAAGCTCTGGAAACACCATATATTTT.

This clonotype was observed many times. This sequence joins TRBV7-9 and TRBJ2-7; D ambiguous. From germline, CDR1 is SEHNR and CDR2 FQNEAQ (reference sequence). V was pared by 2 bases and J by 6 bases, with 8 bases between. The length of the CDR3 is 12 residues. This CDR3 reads CASSLTGSEQYF. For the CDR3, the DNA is TGTGCCAGCAGCTTAACCGGTTCCGAGCAGTACTTC.

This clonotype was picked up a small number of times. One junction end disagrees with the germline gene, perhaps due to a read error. The CDR3 reads CSSRPPSGSYNEQFF. As DNA, the CDR3 is TGCTCCAGCAGACCTCCTAGCGGGAGCTACAATGAGCAGTTCTTC. The rearrangement joins TRBV5-1 to TRBJ2-1, with 10 bases that match TRBD2. This CDR3 is 15 amino acids long. CDR1 is SGHRS and CDR2 is YFSETQ in the germline V gene.

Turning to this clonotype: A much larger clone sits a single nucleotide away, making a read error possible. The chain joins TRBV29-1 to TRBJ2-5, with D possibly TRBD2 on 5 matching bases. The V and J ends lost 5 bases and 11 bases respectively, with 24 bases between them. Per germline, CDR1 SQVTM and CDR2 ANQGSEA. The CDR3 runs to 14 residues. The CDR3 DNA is TGCAGCGTTCACCGGGAAGTCTTCTACAATGAGCAGTACTTC. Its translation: CSVHREVFYNEQYF.

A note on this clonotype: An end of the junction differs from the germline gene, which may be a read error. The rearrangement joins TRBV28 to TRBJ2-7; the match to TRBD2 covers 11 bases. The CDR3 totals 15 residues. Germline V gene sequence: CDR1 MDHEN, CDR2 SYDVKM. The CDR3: CACSSTSGTSYEQYF. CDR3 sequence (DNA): TGTGCCTGCAGTTCGACTAGCGGGACCTCCTACGAGCAGTACTTC.

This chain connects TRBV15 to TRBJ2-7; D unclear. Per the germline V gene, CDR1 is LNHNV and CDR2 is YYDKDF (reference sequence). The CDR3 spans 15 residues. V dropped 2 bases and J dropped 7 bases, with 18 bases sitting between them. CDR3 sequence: CATSRRHSSYNEQYF. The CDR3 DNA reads TGTGCCACCAGCAGACGCCACAGCTCCTACAATGAGCAGTACTTC.

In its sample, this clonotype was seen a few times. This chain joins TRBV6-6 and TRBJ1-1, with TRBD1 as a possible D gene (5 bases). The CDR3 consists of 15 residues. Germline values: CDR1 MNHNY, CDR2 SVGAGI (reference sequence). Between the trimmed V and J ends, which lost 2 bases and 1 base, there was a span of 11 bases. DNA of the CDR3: TGTGCCAGCAGTTACGGGGGAGGCGGGAACACTGAAGCTTTCTTT. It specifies CASSYGGGGNTEAFF.

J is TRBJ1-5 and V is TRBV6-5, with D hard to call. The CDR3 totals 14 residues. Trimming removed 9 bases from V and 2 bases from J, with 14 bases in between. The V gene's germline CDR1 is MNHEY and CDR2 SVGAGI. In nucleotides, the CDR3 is TGTGCCAGTTCGAATGGTGTGGGCAATCAGCCCCAGCATTTT. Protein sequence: CASSNGVGNQPQHF.

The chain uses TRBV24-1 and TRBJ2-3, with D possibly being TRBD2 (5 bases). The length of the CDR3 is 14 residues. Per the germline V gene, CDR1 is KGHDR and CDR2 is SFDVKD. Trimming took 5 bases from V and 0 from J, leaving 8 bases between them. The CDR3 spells CATSAAGSTDTQYF. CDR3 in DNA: TGTGCCACCAGTGCCGCGGGCAGCACAGATACGCAGTATTTT.

This CDR3 reads CASKDRGQETQYF. CDR3 bases: TGTGCCAGCAAGGACAGGGGGCAAGAGACCCAGTACTTC. The chain has TRBV28 and TRBJ2-5; 10 nucleotides line up with TRBD1. The CDR3 consists of 13 residues. CDR1 is MDHEN and CDR2 is SYDVKM in the germline V gene. The J segment lost 2 bases and the V segment lost 7 bases, leaving 1 base of the junction unmatched.

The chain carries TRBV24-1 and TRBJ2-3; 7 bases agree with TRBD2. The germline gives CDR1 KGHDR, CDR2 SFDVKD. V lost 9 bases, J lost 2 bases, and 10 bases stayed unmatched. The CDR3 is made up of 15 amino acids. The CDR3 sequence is CATGAGEGPTDTQYF. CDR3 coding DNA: TGTGCCACCGGGGCGGGGGAGGGTCCCACAGATACGCAGTATTTT.